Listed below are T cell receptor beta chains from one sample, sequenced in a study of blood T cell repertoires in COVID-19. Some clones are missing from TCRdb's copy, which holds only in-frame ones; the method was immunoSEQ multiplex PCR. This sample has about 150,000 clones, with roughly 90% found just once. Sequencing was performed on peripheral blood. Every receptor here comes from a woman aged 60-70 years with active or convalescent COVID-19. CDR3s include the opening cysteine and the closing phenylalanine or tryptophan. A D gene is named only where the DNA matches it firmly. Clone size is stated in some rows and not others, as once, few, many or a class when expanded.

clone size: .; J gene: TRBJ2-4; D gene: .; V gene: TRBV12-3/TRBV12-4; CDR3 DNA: TGTGCCAGCAGTGACCCGCCCGGGGACTGGCAGTACTTC; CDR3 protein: CASSDPPGDWQYF
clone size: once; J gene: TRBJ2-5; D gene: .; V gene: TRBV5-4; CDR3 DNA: TGTGCCAGCAGCTTGGGGGGGGTGGAAGAGACCCAGTACTTC; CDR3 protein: CASSLGGVEETQYF
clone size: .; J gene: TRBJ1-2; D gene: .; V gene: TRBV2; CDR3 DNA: TGTGCCAGCAGGTGGAATGCACCCCTAGATATTGGCTACACCTTC; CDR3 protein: CASRWNAPLDIGYTF
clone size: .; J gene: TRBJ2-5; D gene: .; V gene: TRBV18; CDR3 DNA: TGTGCCAGCTCAGGCGCGGTGCAAGAGACCCAGTACTTC; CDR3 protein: CASSGAVQETQYF
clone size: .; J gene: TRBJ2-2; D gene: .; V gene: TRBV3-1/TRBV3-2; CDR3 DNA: TGTGCCAGCAGCCCTCGACAGAACGGGGAGCTGTTTTTT; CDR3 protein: CASSPRQNGELFF
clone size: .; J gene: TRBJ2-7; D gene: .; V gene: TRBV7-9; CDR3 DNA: TGTGCCAGCAGCTTAAGCCTGTTCGAGCAGTACTTC; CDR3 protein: CASSLSLFEQYF
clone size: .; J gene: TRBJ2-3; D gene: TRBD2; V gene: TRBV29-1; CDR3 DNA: TGCAGCGTTGAAGTCCTAGCGGGGATGTCAGATACGCAGTATTTT; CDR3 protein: CSVEVLAGMSDTQYF
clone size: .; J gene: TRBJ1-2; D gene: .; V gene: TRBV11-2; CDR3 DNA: TGTGCCAGCAGCTTAGGACTACAGGGCCGGGGCTACACCTTC; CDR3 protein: CASSLGLQGRGYTF
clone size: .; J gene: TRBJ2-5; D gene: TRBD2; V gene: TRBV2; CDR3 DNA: TGTGCCAGCTCACTGGGAGGGGTAGAGACCCAGTACTTC; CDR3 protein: CASSLGGVETQYF
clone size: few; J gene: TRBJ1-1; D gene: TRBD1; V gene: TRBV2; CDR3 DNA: TGTGCCAGCAGTCTTGATACAGGGGGCACTGAAGCTTTCTTT; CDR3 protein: CASSLDTGGTEAFF
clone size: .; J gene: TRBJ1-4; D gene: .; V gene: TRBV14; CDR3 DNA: TGTGCCAGCAGCCCCCGACAGACCACAACTAATGAAAAACTGTTTTTT; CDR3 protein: CASSPRQTTTNEKLFF
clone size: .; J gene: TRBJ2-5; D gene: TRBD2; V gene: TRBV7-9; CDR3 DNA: TGTGCCAGCACCCCGAGGACTAGCAGAGAGACCCAGTACTTC; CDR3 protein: CASTPRTSRETQYF
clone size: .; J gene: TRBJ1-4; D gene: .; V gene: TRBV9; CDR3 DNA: TGTGCCAGCAGCGGCGGGCCTGGGGGGGAAAAACTGTTTTTT; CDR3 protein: CASSGGPGGEKLFF
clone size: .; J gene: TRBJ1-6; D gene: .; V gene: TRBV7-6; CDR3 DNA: TGTGCCAGCAGCTTAGGGAACAGGGTAGGGGATTCACCCCTCCACTTT; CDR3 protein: CASSLGNRVGDSPLHF
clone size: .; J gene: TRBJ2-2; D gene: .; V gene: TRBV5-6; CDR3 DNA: TGTGCCAGCAGCTTCACGACAGGCAGGACCGGGGAGCTGTTTTTT; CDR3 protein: CASSFTTGRTGELFF
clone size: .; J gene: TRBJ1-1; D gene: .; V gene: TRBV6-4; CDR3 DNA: TGTGCCAGCAGTTCCACACGGAACACTGAAGCTTTCTTT; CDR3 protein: CASSSTRNTEAFF
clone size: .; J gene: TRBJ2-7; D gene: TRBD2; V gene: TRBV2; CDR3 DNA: TGTGCCAGCAGTGAACGGCTAGCGGGGACCTACTCCTACGAGCAGTACTTC; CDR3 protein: CASSERLAGTYSYEQYF
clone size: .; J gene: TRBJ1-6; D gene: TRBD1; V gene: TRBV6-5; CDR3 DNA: TGTGCCAGCAGTTACGACAGGGAGTATTCACCCCTCCACTTT; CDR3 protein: CASSYDREYSPLHF
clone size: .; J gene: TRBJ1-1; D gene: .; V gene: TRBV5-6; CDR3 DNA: TGTGCCAGCAGTGTGTTGGGAGGAGGGGCTTTCTTT; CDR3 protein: CASSVLGGGAFF
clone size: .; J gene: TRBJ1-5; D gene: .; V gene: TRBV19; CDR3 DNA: TGTGCCAGTAGTGACACAGGCGCCTATAGCAATCAGCCCCAGCATTTT; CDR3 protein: CASSDTGAYSNQPQHF
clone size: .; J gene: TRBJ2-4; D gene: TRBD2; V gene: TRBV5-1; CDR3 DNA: TGCGCCAGCAGCTTAGCGGGGGGGCCTTACATTCAGTACTTC; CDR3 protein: CASSLAGGPYIQYF
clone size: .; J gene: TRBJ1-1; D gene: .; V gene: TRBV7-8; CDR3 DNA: TGTGCCAGTCGACAGGACATGAACACTGAAGCTTTCTTT; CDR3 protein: CASRQDMNTEAFF
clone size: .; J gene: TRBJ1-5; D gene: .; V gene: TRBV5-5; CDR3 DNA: TGTGCCAGCAAGACAGGACCGATTAGCAATCAGCCCCAGCATTTT; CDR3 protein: CASKTGPISNQPQHF
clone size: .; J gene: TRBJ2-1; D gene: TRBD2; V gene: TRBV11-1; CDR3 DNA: TGTGCCAGCAGCCCTGAACTAGCGGGGGGGTACAATGAGCAGTTCTTC; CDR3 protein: CASSPELAGGYNEQFF
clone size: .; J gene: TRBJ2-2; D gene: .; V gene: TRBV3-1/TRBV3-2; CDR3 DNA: TGTGCCAGCAGTCTATCCGGGACTCCAAACACCGGGGAGCTGTTTTTT; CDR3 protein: CASSLSGTPNTGELFF
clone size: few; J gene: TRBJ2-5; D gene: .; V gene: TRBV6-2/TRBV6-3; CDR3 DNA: TGTGCCAGCAGTGCGATCCTCCCAGGGGAGACCCAGTACTTC; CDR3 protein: CASSAILPGETQYF
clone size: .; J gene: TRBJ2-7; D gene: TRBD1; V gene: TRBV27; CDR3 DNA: TGTGCCAGCAGTTCCCCCGCCGGGACAGCTTACGAGCAGTACTTC; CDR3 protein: CASSSPAGTAYEQYF